This TCR beta chain appears in the sequencing data of a study of shared clonotypes between healthy human individuals. On the study more broadly: Per donor, three plates held CD4 naive cells, three held CD4 memory, two held CD8 naive and one held CD8 memory.

Replicate PCRs for sorted subsets used around 200 ng DNA; this equaled 25,000 to 35,000 T cell genomes. Method: immunoSEQ multiplex PCR; TCRdb's copy keeps in-frame clones and lacks some. There are about 2,500,000 clones in the sample; 90% to 95% occur only once, and roughly 0.14% lies in the top ten. Remarks on this clone: Its target is not known.

Whole-study findings and limits: Sampling included only blood; tissue repertoires likely differ.

Looked up from germline, CDR1 is SGHVS and CDR2 is FQNEAQ. V was pared by 5 bases and J by 4 bases, with 17 bases between. The CDR3 loop spans 15 amino acids. Splitting of CD4+ cells produced CD45RA+ naive and CD45RA-negative memory subsets. The sequencing sample was made of naive CD4+ T cells sorted from blood. Documented subset: CD45RA+ positively selected. The chain links TRBV7-8 to TRBJ2-5; maybe TRBD1 (5 bases). The receptor comes from a man between 18 and 29 years old in good health. DNA of the CDR3: TGTGCCAGCAGCGTAGATTCCAGGGTAACAGAGACCCAGTACTTC. Its translation: CASSVDSRVTETQYF.